What follows describes a single TCR beta chain. The data are from a study of blood T cell repertoires in COVID-19. The CDR3 has 15 residues. Germline CDR1 reads SGHTA; CDR2 reads FQGTGA. V was cut by 1 base and J by 8 bases, with 15 bases left in between. The assay was immunoSEQ multiplex PCR, and TCRdb's table has in-frame clones only and misses some. The top ten hold roughly 7.2% of the sample, which has over 50,000 clones, around 87% seen once. Sequencing was performed on peripheral blood. The genes are TRBV7-3 and TRBJ2-1; D may be TRBD1 (6 bases). This receptor was identified in a man in his fifties or sixties with acute or convalescent COVID-19. The CDR3 loop is CASSLNGLAGDEQFF. In DNA form, the CDR3 reads TGTGCCAGCAGCTTAAATGGGCTAGCAGGGGATGAGCAGTTCTTC.